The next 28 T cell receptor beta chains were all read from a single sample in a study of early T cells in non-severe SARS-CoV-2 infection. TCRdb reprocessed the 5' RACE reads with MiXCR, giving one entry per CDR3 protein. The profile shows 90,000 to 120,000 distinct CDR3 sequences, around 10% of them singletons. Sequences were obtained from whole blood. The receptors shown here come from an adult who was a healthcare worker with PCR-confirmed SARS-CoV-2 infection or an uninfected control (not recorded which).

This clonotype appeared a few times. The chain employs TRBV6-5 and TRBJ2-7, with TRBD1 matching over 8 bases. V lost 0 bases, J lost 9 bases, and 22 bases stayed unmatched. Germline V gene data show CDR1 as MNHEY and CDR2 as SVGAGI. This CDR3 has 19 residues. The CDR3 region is CASSYSRVRVGQEKDMQYF. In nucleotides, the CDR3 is TGTGCCAGCAGTTACTCTCGGGTGAGGGTGGGACAGGAAAAAGATATGCAGTACTTC.

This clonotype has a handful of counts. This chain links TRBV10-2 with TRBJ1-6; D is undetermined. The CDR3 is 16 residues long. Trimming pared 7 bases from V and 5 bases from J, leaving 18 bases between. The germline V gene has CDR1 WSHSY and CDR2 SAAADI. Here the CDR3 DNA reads TGCGCCAGCAAGATAGGCGGACTTGCGGATAATTCACCCCTCCACTTT. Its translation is CASKIGGLADNSPLHF.

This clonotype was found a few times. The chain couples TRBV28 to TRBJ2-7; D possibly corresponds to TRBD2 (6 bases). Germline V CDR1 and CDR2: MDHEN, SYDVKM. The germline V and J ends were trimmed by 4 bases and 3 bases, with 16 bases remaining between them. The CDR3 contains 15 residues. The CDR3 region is CASSSPRGLFYEQYF. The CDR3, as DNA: TGTGCCAGCAGTTCACCACGGGGACTTTTCTACGAGCAGTACTTC.

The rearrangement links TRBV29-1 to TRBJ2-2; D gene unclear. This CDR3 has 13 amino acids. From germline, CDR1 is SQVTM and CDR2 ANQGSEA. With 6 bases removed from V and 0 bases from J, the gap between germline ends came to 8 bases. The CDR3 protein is CSVDGSNTGELFF. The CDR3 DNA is TGCAGCGTGGACGGTTCGAACACCGGGGAGCTGTTTTTT.

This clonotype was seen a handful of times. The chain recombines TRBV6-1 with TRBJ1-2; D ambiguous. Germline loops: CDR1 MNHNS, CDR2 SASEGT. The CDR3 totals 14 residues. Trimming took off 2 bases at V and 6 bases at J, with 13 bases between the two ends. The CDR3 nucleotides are TGTGCCAGCAGTGAATTTGGATCCCCACATGGCTACACCTTC. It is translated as CASSEFGSPHGYTF.

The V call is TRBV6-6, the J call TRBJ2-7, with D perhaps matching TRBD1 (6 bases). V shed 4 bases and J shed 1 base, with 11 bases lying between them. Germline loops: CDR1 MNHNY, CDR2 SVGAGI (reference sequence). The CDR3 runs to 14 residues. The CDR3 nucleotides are TGTGCCAGCAGTTCACAGGGAGTATCCTACGAGCAGTACTTC. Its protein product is CASSSQGVSYEQYF.

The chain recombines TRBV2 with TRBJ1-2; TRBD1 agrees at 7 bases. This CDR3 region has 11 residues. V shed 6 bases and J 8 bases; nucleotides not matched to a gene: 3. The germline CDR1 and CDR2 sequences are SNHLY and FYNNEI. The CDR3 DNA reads TGTGCCAGCAGGGAGGACAGGGGCTACACCTTC. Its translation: CASREDRGYTF.

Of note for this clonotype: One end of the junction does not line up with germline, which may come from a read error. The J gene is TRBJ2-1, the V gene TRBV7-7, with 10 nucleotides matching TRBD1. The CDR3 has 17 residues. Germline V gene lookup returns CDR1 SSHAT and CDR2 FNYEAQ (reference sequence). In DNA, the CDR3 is TGTGCTAGCAGCCCTAGGACAGGGGGATGGTCCTACAATGAGCAGTTCTTC. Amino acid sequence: CASSPRTGGWSYNEQFF.

Written as DNA, the CDR3 is TGCAGTGCGGGGGTTGGCACCGGGGAGCTGTTTTTT. As protein: CSAGVGTGELFF. The rearrangement links TRBV20-1 to TRBJ2-2, with D perhaps TRBD1 or TRBD2 (5 bases each). V was cut by 6 bases and J by 4 bases, with 9 bases left in between. Germline CDR1 reads DFQATT; CDR2 reads SNEGSKA (reference sequence). CDR3 length: 12 residues.

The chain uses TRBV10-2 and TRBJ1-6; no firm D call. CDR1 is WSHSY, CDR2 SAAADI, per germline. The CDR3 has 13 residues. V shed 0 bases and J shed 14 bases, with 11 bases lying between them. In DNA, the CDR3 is TGCGCCAGCAGTGAGTCAGGTACCCCCTCCCTCCACTTT. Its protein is CASSESGTPSLHF.

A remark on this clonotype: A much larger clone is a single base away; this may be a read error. The CDR3 is CASSLEATNEKLFF. As DNA, the CDR3 is TGTGCCAGCAGTTTGGAGGCAACTAATGAAAAACTGTTTTTT. The rearrangement uses TRBV12-3 or TRBV12-4 and TRBJ1-4; D unclear. Trimming removed 3 bases at V and 0 bases at J, with 5 bases between. CDR3 length: 14 residues.

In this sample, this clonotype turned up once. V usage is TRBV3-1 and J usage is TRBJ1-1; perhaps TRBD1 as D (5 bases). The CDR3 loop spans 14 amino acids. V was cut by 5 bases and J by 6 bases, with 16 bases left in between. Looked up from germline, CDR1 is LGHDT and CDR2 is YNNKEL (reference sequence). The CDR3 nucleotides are TGTGCCAGCAGCTCCCTCCTTGGGGACGCTGAAGCTTTCTTT. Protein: CASSSLLGDAEAFF.

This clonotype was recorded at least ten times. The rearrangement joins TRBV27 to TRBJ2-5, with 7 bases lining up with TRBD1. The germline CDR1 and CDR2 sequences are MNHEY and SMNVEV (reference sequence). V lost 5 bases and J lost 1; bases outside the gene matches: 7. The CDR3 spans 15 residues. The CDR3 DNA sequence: TGTGCCAGCAGTCGAGACGGGACAGTCCAAGAGACCCAGTACTTC. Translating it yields CASSRDGTVQETQYF.

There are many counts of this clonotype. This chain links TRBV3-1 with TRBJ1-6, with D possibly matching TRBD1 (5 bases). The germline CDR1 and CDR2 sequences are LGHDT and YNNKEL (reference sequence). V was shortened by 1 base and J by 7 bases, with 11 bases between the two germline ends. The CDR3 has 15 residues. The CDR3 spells CASSQVMGRNSPLHF. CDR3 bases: TGTGCCAGCAGCCAAGTTATGGGGCGGAATTCACCCCTCCACTTT.

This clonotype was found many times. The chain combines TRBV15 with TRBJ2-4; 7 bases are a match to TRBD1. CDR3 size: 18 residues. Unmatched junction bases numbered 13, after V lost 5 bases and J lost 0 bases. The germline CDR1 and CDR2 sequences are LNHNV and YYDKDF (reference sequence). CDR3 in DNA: TGTGCCACCAGCGGCCCCCCCGGACAGGCTGGAGCCAAAAACATTCAGTACTTC. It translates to CATSGPPGQAGAKNIQYF.

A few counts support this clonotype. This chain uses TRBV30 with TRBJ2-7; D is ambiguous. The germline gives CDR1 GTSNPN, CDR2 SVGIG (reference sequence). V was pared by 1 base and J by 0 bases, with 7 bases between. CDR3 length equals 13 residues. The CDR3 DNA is TGTGCCTGGAGTGCCGCAGGCTCCTACGAGCAGTACTTC. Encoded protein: CAWSAAGSYEQYF.

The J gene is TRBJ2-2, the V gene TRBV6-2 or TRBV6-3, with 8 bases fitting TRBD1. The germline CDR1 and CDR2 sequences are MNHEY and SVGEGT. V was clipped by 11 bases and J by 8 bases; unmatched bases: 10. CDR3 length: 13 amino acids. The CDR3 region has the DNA TGTGCCGGAAACAGGGGGTCGTCAGGGGAGCTGTTTTTT. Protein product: CAGNRGSSGELFF.

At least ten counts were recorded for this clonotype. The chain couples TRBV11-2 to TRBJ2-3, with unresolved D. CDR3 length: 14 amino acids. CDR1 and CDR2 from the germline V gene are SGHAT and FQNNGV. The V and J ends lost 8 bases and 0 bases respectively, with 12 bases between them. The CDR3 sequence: CASETGFSTDTQYF. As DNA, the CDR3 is TGTGCCAGCGAAACTGGGTTTAGCACAGATACGCAGTATTTT.

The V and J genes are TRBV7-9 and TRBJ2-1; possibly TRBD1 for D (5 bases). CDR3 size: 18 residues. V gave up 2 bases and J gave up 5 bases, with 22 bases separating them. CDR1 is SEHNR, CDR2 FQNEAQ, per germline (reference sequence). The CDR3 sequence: CASSLIWQGNTGDNEQFF. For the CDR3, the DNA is TGTGCCAGCAGCTTAATCTGGCAGGGTAATACCGGAGACAATGAGCAGTTCTTC.

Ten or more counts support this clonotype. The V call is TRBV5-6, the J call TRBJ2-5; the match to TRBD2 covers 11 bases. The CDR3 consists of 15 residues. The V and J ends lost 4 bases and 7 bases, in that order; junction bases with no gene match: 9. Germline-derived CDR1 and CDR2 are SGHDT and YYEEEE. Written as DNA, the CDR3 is TGTGCCAGCAGCCCCCGGCTAGCGGGGGGCCCGACCCAGTACTTC. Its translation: CASSPRLAGGPTQYF.

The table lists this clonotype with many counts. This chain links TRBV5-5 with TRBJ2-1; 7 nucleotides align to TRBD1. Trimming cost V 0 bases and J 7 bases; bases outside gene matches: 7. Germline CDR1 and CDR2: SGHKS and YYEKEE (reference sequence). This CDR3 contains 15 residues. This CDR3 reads CASSLGAEDRNEQFF. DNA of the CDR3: TGTGCCAGCAGCTTGGGGGCTGAGGACAGGAATGAGCAGTTCTTC.

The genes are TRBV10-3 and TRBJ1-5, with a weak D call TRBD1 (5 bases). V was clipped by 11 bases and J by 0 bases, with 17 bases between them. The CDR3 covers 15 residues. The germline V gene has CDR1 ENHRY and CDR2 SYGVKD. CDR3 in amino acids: CAAWDPSYSNQPQHF. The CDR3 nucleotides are TGTGCCGCCTGGGACCCATCCTATAGCAATCAGCCCCAGCATTTT.

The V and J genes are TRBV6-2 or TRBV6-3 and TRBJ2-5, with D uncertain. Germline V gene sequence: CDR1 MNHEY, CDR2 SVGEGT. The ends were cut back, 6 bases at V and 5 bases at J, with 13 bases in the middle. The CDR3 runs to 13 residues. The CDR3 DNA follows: TGTGCCAGCAGGCGGCCGACGCGGGAGACCCAGTACTTC. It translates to CASRRPTRETQYF.

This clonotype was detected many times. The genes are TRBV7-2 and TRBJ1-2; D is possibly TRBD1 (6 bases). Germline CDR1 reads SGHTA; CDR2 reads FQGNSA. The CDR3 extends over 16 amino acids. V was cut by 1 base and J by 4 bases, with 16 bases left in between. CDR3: CASSLDSLDSFYGYTF. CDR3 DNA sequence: TGTGCCAGCAGCTTAGATTCATTGGACAGCTTCTATGGCTACACCTTC.

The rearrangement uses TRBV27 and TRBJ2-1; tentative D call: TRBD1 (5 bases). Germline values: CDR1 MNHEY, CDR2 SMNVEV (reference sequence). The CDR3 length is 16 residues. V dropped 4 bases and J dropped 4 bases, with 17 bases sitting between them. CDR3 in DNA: TGTGCCAGCAGTTCTAGGGTCGATAGGGGTTACAATGAGCAGTTCTTC. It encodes CASSSRVDRGYNEQFF.

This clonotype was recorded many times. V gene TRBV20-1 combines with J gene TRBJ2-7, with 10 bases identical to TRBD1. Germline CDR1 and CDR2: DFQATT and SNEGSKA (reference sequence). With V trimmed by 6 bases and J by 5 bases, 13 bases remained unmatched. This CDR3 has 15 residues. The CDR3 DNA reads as TGCAGTGCCCCGAACCCGGGACAGGGGTCCAACGAGCAGTACTTC. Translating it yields CSAPNPGQGSNEQYF.

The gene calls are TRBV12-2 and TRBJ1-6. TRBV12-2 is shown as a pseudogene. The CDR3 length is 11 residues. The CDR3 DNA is TGTGCAAGTCGCTTGAGATCACCCCTCCACTTT. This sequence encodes CASRLRSPLHF.

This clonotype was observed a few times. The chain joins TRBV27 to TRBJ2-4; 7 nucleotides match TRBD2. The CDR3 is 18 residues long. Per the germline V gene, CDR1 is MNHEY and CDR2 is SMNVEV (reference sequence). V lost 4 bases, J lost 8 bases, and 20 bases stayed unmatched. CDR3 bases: TGTGCCAGCAGTTCCCCCCTCCTGCGAGGCGGGGGTCTTGACATTCAGTACTTC. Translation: CASSSPLLRGGGLDIQYF.